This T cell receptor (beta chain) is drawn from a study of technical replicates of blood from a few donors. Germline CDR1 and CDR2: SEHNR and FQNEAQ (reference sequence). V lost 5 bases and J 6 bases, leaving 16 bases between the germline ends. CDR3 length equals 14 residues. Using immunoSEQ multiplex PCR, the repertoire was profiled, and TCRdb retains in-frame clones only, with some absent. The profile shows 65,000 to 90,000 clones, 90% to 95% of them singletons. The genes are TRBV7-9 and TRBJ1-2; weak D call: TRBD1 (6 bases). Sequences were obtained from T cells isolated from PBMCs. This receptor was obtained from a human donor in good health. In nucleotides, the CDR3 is TGTGCCAGCAGCCTCGAGACAGGTCTAAATGGCTACACCTTC. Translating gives CASSLETGLNGYTF.